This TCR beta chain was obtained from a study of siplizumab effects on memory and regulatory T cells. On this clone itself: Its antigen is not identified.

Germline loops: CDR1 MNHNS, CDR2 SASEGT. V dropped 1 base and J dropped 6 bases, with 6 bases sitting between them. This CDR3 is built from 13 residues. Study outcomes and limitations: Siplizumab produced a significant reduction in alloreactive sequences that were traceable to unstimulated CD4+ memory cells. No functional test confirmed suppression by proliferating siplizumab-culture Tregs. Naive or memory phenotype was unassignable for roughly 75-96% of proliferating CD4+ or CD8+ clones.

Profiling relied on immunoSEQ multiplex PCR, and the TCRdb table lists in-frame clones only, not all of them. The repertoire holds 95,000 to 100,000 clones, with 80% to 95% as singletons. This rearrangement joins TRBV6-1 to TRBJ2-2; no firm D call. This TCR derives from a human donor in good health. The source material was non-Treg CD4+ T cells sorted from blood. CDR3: CASSEVASGELFF. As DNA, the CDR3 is TGTGCCAGCAGTGAAGTAGCCTCCGGGGAGCTGTTTTTT.